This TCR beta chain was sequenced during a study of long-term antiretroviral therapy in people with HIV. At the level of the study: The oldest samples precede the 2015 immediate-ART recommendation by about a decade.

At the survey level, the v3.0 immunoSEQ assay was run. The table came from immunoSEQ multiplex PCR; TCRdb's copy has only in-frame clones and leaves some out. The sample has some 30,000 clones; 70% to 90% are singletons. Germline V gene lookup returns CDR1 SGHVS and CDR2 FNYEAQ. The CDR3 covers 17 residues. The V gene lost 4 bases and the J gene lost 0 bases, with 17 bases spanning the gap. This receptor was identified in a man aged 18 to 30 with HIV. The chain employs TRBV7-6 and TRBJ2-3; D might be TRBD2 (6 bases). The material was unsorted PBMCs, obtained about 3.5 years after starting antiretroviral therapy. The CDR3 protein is CASSSSWRGSSTDTQYF. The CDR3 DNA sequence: TGTGCCAGCAGCTCTTCTTGGCGGGGATCTAGCACAGATACGCAGTATTTT.